These 10 T cell receptor beta chains were sequenced from one sample in a study of CD8 T cells in ankylosing spondylitis (dated by TCRdb to the late 2010s). These TCRs are of unknown antigen specificity. The full study reports these points: A TCR beta motif made up of several highly homologous amino acid variants appeared to be characteristic of blood from ankylosing spondylitis patients.

The library was generated by 5' RACE. The instrument was an Illumina HiSeq 2500. TCRdb reran the public reads through fastp at Q25 and MiXCR, keeping productive beta chains. For every CDR3 protein sequence, its rows merge into one entry that carries the most common genes and DNA. A total of 400,000 or so distinct CDR3 sequences appear in this sample, roughly 25% of them only once. 0.75% to 0.9% of the sample rests with the top ten. Sequenced: blood, either unsorted or a sorted T cell fraction (not recorded which). These receptors were collected from a male donor with ankylosing spondylitis.

The chain uses TRBV20-1 and TRBJ1-5; D is unresolved. Trimming left V 5 bases short and J 5 bases short, with 16 bases between. Germline CDR1 DFQATT, CDR2 SNEGSKA (reference sequence). CDR3 size: 14 residues. The CDR3 coding sequence is TGCAGTGCTCCTGGAGGAGGCCTGGATCAGCCCCAGCATTTT. It encodes CSAPGGGLDQPQHF.

Here the CDR3 DNA reads TGTGCCAGCAGCGATAAGGACAGGGGAAACGCTAACTATGGCTACACCTTC. It specifies CASSDKDRGNANYGYTF. The chain couples TRBV7-9 to TRBJ1-2, with 9 nucleotides matching TRBD1. CDR1 and CDR2 from the germline V gene are SEHNR and FQNEAQ (reference sequence). The CDR3 is made up of 17 amino acids. V gave up 5 bases and J gave up 0 bases; unmatched junction bases: 10.

The chain links TRBV11-2 to TRBJ2-7; 7 positions match TRBD1. CDR1 is SGHAT, CDR2 FQNNGV, per germline. The trim removed 3 bases at V and 7 bases at J, leaving 6 bases unmatched. This CDR3 contains 13 residues. The CDR3 coding sequence is TGTGCCAGCAGCTTCGGGACAGCACTTGAGCAGTACGTC. Its protein product is CASSFGTALEQYV.

Only a few counts were recorded for this clonotype. This sequence joins TRBV6-1 and TRBJ1-2; D not resolved. Germline CDR1 reads MNHNS; CDR2 reads SASEGT. V dropped 6 bases and J dropped 1 base, with 6 bases sitting between them. This CDR3 is 12 amino acids long. Written as DNA, the CDR3 is TGTGCCAGCAGCCCCATTAACTATGGCTACACCTTC. It yields the protein CASSPINYGYTF.

The V gene is TRBV24-1, the J gene TRBJ2-3; either TRBD1 or TRBD2 may fit D (6 bases each). This CDR3 comprises 15 residues. Trimming took off 7 bases at V and 3 bases at J, with 16 bases between the two ends. The germline V gene has CDR1 KGHDR and CDR2 SFDVKD. CDR3 nucleotides: TGTGCCACCAGCCGCCGGGGGCCGGGTACAGATACGCAGTATTTT. Translating it yields CATSRRGPGTDTQYF.

V gene TRBV10-3 combines with J gene TRBJ2-7; 10 bases match TRBD1. Germline CDR1 ENHRY, CDR2 SYGVKD. With 10 bases clipped from V and 3 bases from J, the junction kept 9 bases outside the gene matches. The CDR3 covers 14 residues. Here the CDR3 reads CATTTGTGDYEQYF. The CDR3 nucleotides read TGTGCCACCACTACCGGGACAGGGGACTACGAGCAGTACTTC.

This clonotype has a handful of counts. The chain carries TRBV5-1 and TRBJ1-1; TRBD1 aligns across 7 bases. Per germline, CDR1 SGHRS and CDR2 YFSETQ. V lost 7 bases, J lost 4 bases, and 10 bases stayed unmatched. The CDR3 runs to 14 residues. CDR3 DNA sequence: TGCGCCAGCGGTTCGACAGGGTCGGGCACTGAAGCTTTCTTT. Its protein product is CASGSTGSGTEAFF.

V and J are TRBV7-9 and TRBJ2-7, with D unresolved. The V gene lost 5 bases and the J gene lost 6 bases, with 11 bases spanning the gap. CDR1 and CDR2 (germline): SEHNR, FQNEAQ (reference sequence). The CDR3 length is 12 residues. CDR3 in amino acids: CASSRQEPEQYV. For the CDR3, the DNA is TGTGCCAGCAGCAGGCAGGAGCCCGAGCAGTACGTC.

This clonotype has ten or more counts. V gene TRBV18 combines with J gene TRBJ2-1; TRBD1 matches 7 bases. This CDR3 region has 12 residues. CDR1 is KGHSH, CDR2 LQKENI, per germline. The V and J ends lost 3 bases and 14 bases, in that order; junction bases with no gene match: 7. The CDR3 loop reads CASSPGEGGEFF. The DNA of the CDR3 is TGTGCCAGCTCACCCGGAGAAGGGGGCGAGTTCTTC.

This clonotype was seen a handful of times. The rearrangement joins TRBV5-1 to TRBJ2-1; TRBD2 agrees at 9 bases. Germline CDR1 SGHRS, CDR2 YFSETQ. The CDR3 is made up of 17 amino acids. The trim removed 0 bases at V and 6 bases at J, leaving 10 bases unmatched. CDR3 in amino acids: CASSLVLAGSLTNEQFF. The CDR3 nucleotides are TGCGCCAGCAGCTTGGTACTAGCGGGTTCCTTAACCAATGAGCAGTTCTTC.